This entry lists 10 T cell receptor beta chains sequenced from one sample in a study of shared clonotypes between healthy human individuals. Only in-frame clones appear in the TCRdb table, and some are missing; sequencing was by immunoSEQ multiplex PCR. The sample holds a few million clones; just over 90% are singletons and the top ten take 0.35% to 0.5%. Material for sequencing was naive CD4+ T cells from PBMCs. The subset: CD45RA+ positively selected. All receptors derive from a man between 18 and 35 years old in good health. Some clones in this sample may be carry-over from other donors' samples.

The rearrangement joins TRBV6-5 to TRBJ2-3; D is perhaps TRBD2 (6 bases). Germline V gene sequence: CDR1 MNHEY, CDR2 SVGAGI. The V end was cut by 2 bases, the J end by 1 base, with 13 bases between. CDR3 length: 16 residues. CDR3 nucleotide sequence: TGTGCCAGCAGTTACCTGCGGGGACGGGGCACAGATACGCAGTATTTT. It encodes CASSYLRGRGTDTQYF.

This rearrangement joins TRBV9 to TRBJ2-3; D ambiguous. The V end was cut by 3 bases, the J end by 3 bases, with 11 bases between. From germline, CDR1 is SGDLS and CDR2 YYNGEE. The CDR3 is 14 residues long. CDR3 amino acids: CASSAQQNTDTQYF. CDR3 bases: TGTGCCAGCAGCGCACAACAGAATACAGATACGCAGTATTTT.

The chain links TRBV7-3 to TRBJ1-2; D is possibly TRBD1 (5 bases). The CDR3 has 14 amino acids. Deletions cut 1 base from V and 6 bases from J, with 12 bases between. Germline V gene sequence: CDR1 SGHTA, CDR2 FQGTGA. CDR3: CASSLIPGGDGYTF. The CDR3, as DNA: TGTGCCAGCAGCTTAATCCCCGGGGGGGATGGCTACACCTTC.

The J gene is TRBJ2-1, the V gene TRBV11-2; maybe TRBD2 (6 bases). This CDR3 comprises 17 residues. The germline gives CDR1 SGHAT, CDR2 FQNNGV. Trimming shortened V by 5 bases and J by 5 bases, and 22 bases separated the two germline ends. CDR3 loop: CASSPRRGGIGHNEQFF. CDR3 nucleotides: TGTGCCAGCAGCCCTCGGCGGGGCGGGATCGGACACAATGAGCAGTTCTTC.

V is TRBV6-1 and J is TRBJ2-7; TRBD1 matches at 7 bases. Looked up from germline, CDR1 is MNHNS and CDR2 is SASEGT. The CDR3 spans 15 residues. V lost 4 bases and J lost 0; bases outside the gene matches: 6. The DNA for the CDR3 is TGTGCCAGCAGTGTTTTGACAGGGAGCTCCTACGAGCAGTACTTC. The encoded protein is CASSVLTGSSYEQYF.

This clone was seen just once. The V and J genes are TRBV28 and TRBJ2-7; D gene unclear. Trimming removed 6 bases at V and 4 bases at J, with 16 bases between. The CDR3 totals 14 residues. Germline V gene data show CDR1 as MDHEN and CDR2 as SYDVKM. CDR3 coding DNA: TGTGCCAGCAGCTTACTTCACACCCAATACGAGCAGTACTTC. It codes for CASSLLHTQYEQYF.

DNA for the CDR3: TGTGCCTGGAGTGACTGGGGGAGTCAGCGCGAGCAGTACTTC. This translates into CAWSDWGSQREQYF. The V gene is TRBV30, the J gene TRBJ2-7, with D tentatively TRBD1 or TRBD2 (5 bases each). The CDR3 length is 14 residues. Germline V gives CDR1 GTSNPN, CDR2 SVGIG (reference sequence). Trimming cost V 1 base and J 6 bases, with 16 bases left between them.

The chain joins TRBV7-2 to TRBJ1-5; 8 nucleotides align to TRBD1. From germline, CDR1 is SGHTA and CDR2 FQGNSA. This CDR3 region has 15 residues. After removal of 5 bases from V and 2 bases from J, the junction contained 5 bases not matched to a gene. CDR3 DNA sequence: TGTGCCAGCAGCAACGCAGGGGGCGGCAATCAGCCCCAGCATTTT. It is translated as CASSNAGGGNQPQHF.

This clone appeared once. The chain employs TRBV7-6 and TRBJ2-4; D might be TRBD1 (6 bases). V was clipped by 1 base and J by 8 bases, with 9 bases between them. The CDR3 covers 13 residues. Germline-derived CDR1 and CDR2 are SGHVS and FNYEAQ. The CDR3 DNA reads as TGTGCCAGCAGCTTAGACAGGGAAGACATTCAGTACTTC. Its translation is CASSLDREDIQYF.

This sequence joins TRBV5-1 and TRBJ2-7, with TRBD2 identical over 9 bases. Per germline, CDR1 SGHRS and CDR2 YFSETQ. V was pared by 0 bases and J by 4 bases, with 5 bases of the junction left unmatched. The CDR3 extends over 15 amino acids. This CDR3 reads CASSLGTSAGYEQYF. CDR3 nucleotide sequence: TGCGCCAGCAGCTTGGGGACTAGCGCCGGGTACGAGCAGTACTTC.